This is a list of T cell receptor beta chains from one sample in a study of CD8 T cells in ankylosing spondylitis. In TCRdb, the 5' RACE reads were re-called with MiXCR into one record per CDR3 protein. Here the sample spans under 850,000 distinct CDR3 sequences, 15% to 20% being singletons. Sequenced input: blood, either unsorted or a sorted T cell fraction (not recorded which). These receptors all come from a male donor with ankylosing spondylitis. Both conserved end residues are part of each CDR3. Fields, in order: D gene, J gene, V gene, clone size, CDR3 DNA, CDR3 protein. A D gene is named only where the DNA matches it firmly. The size field is filled for only some rows; it gives once, few, many or a size class.

>NA|TRBJ1-1|TRBV5-1|few
TGCGCCAGCAGCTTGGGAAGTGCGAACATGAACACTGAAGCTTTCTTT
CASSLGSANMNTEAFF
>TRBD2|TRBJ2-7|TRBV28|NA
TGTGCCAGCAGTTTAACTAGCGGTCCTTCCTGGGAGTACTTC
CASSLTSGPSWEYF
>TRBD1|TRBJ1-5|TRBV6-2/TRBV6-3|once
TGTGCCAGCAGTTACCCCCTGGAGTCCGGGACAGGGGGATTTAATCAGCCCCAGCATTTT
CASSYPLESGTGGFNQPQHF
>TRBD1|TRBJ2-5|TRBV10-3|few
TGTGCCATCGGCCCGGGACAGGGAGGAGAGACCCAGTACTTC
CAIGPGQGGETQYF
>TRBD1|TRBJ1-3|TRBV6-1|NA
TGTGCCAGCAGTGAAGCGGTGACAGGGGGCCGCGCGCCCTCTGGAAACACCATATATTTT
CASSEAVTGGRAPSGNTIYF
>NA|TRBJ2-7|TRBV24-1|few
TGTGCCACCAGTGATTATACAGGATCGGGAACCTACGAGCAGTACTTC
CATSDYTGSGTYEQYF
>NA|TRBJ2-4|TRBV5-6|few
TGTGCCAGCAGCTTGGGGGGACTGCTATTTCAGTACTTC
CASSLGGLLFQYF
>TRBD1|TRBJ2-7|TRBV29-1|NA
TGCAGCGTTCGGGGACAGGGTGTCTGGGAGCAGTACTTC
CSVRGQGVWEQYF
>NA|TRBJ2-1|TRBV29-1|NA
TGCAGCGTTGCACAGGGTGATGAGCAGTTCTTC
CSVAQGDEQFF
>NA|TRBJ2-1|TRBV11-2|few
TGTGCCAGCAGCCCAGGGGTCAATGAGCAGTTCTTC
CASSPGVNEQFF
>NA|TRBJ2-2|TRBV27|NA
TGTGCCAGCAGTTCCCGACCCGGTCCCGGGGAGCTGTTTTTT
CASSSRPGPGELFF
>NA|TRBJ2-7|TRBV29-1|few
TGCAGCTTTGGAAAGGGTGACGAGCAGTACTTC
CSFGKGDEQYF
>NA|TRBJ2-5|TRBV6-1|few
TGTGCCAGCAGTGAGCGGCAAGAGACCCAGTACTTC
CASSERQETQYF
>NA|TRBJ2-7|TRBV19|NA
TGTGCCAGTAGTATTTTGGGCACCTCCTACGAGCAGTACTTC
CASSILGTSYEQYF
>TRBD2|TRBJ2-1|TRBV7-9|few
TGTGCCAGCACCACCCAGCGGGGGGGCCCCTACAATGAGCAGTTCTTC
CASTTQRGGPYNEQFF
>NA|TRBJ2-3|TRBV19|few
TGTGCCAGTAGTGGGGCCATGGGAGCAGATACGCAGTATTTT
CASSGAMGADTQYF
>NA|TRBJ1-6|TRBV18|few
TGTGCCAGCTCACCATCCCAGGATAATTCACCCCTCCACTTT
CASSPSQDNSPLHF
>NA|TRBJ1-5|TRBV5-1|many
TGCGCCAGCAGCGGAGGGAATGGGGATCAGCCCCAGCATTTT
CASSGGNGDQPQHF
>TRBD1|TRBJ1-2|TRBV2|NA
TGTGCCAGCCTACTGCGGGACAGCCTCCACTATGGCTACACCTTC
CASLLRDSLHYGYTF
>NA|TRBJ1-2|TRBV6-1|few
TGTGCCAGCAGGGAATGGACAGACTATGGCTACACCTTC
CASREWTDYGYTF
>TRBD1|TRBJ1-5|TRBV20-1|NA
TGCAGTGCTAACCCCATGGACAGGTCGAATCAGCCCCAGCATTTT
CSANPMDRSNQPQHF
>NA|TRBJ2-3|TRBV3-1|NA
TGTGCCAGCAGCCTCCCGGGCACAACAGATACGCAGTATTTT
CASSLPGTTDTQYF
>TRBD2|TRBJ2-7|TRBV20-1|once
TGCAGTGCTAGAGATTCATTGGGGACTAACCTCTACGAGCAGTACTTC
CSARDSLGTNLYEQYF
>TRBD1|TRBJ2-7|TRBV5-1|few
TGCGCCACCTCCCGGACAGGGGCCTACGAGCAGTACTTC
CATSRTGAYEQYF
>NA|TRBJ2-1|TRBV15|few
TGTGCCACCAGCCGAGCAGGGATAGGTAATGATGAGCAGTTCTTC
CATSRAGIGNDEQFF
>NA|TRBJ2-6|TRBV20-1|NA
TGCAGTGCTAGAGGTCCGTGGGGGAGCTCTGGGGCCAACGTCCTGACTTTC
CSARGPWGSSGANVLTF
>NA|TRBJ1-4|TRBV5-1|NA
TGCGCCAGCAGCTTGGGGGGGCATGCAACTAATGAAAAACTGTTTTTT
CASSLGGHATNEKLFF
>TRBD2|TRBJ2-3|TRBV5-6|NA
TGTGCCAGCAGCTGGGCGGCAGCGGGGGACACAGATACGCAGTATTTT
CASSWAAAGDTDTQYF
>NA|TRBJ1-3|TRBV7-9|few
TGTGCCAGCAGCCGACGGTTCTCTGGAAACACCATATATTTT
CASSRRFSGNTIYF
>TRBD2|TRBJ2-3|TRBV7-8|many
TGTGCCAGCAGCTCAAATGGACTAGCGGGAGATACGCAGTATTTT
CASSSNGLAGDTQYF
>NA|TRBJ2-2|TRBV4-1|NA
TGCGCCAGCAGCCAAGGGTGGAGGGGGCCCTCGCCCGGGGAGCTGTTTTTT
CASSQGWRGPSPGELFF
>NA|TRBJ2-3|TRBV19|NA
TGTGCCAGCCTACCATGGAGCGCTAGCACAGATACGCAGTATTTT
CASLPWSASTDTQYF
>NA|TRBJ2-1|TRBV5-1|few
TGCGCCAGCAGCTTGGGGTCCTGGGGTAATGAGCAGTTCTTC
CASSLGSWGNEQFF
>NA|TRBJ2-7|TRBV5-1|few
TGCGCCAGCAGAATCCAGAGCAGCTCCTACGAGCAGTACTTC
CASRIQSSSYEQYF
>NA|TRBJ1-1|TRBV5-5|NA
TGTGCCAGCAGCCCCGGGGGGTTTTGGGGGCTCACTGAAGCTTTCTTT
CASSPGGFWGLTEAFF
>TRBD2|TRBJ2-3|TRBV12-3/TRBV12-4|few
TGTGCCAGCAGTTTTTCAGGACTAGCAGGCACAGATACGCAGTATTTT
CASSFSGLAGTDTQYF
>NA|TRBJ1-2|TRBV7-9|few
TGTGCCAGCATCTCGACTGGGGTTGGTGGCTACACCTTC
CASISTGVGGYTF
>TRBD2|TRBJ2-3|TRBV20-1|few
TGCAGTGCCCTAGGCTCGGCGGGGGGGGATACAGATACGCAGTATTTT
CSALGSAGGDTDTQYF
>NA|TRBJ2-2|TRBV30|NA
TGTGCCTCGGACACCCACCCGGCCGGGGAGCTGTTTTTT
CASDTHPAGELFF
>TRBD2|TRBJ2-5|TRBV10-3|few
TGTGCCATCAGAGCGGGAGGGGGGTACCAAGAGACCCAGTACTTC
CAIRAGGGYQETQYF
>NA|TRBJ1-5|TRBV12-3/TRBV12-4|NA
TGTGCCAGCACCCCGGACTACAATCAGCCCCAGCATTTT
CASTPDYNQPQHF
>NA|TRBJ2-6|TRBV14|NA
TGTGCCAGCAGCCAAGATCTGGGGCGGCAGTCCTATAGGTTAGGGGCCAACGTCCTGACTTTC
CASSQDLGRQSYRLGANVLTF
>TRBD2|TRBJ2-7|TRBV7-2|few
TGTGCCAGCAGCTTGGCTAGCGGGAGTGTCAACGAGCAGTACTTC
CASSLASGSVNEQYF
>NA|TRBJ2-1|TRBV4-2|NA
TGTGCCAGCAGCCAAGAGTTCCTAAATGAGCAGTTCTTC
CASSQEFLNEQFF
>TRBD1|TRBJ2-5|TRBV12-3/TRBV12-4|NA
TGTACCAGCAGTTCCAGGACAGGGGTCCTAACCCACCAAGAGACCCAGTACTTC
CTSSSRTGVLTHQETQYF
>TRBD2|TRBJ2-7|TRBV7-8|NA
TGTGCCAGCAGCTTCCTAGCGGGAGTTGCGAACGAGCAGTACTTC
CASSFLAGVANEQYF
>NA|TRBJ2-2|TRBV24-1|NA
TGTGCCACCAGTATGCTCCTAAACACCGGGGAGCTGTTTTTT
CATSMLLNTGELFF
>NA|TRBJ1-5|TRBV12-3/TRBV12-4|NA
TGTGCCAGCAGTTTAGGGGGGGAAGGGCAGCCCCAGCATTTT
CASSLGGEGQPQHF
>NA|TRBJ2-5|TRBV20-1|few
TGCAGTGCTAGACCAACGGTTGGAGAGACCCAGTACTTC
CSARPTVGETQYF
>TRBD1|TRBJ1-1|TRBV10-3|few
TGTGCCATCAGGCAGGGGGCCGGCACTGAAGCTTTCTTT
CAIRQGAGTEAFF
>TRBD1|TRBJ2-1|TRBV5-8|many
TGTGCCAGCAGCCTCCCGACAGGGTACAATGAGCAGTTCTTC
CASSLPTGYNEQFF
>TRBD1|TRBJ1-2|TRBV12-3/TRBV12-4|few
TGTGCCAGCAGTCAGACAGGGTGGGATGGCTACACCTTC
CASSQTGWDGYTF